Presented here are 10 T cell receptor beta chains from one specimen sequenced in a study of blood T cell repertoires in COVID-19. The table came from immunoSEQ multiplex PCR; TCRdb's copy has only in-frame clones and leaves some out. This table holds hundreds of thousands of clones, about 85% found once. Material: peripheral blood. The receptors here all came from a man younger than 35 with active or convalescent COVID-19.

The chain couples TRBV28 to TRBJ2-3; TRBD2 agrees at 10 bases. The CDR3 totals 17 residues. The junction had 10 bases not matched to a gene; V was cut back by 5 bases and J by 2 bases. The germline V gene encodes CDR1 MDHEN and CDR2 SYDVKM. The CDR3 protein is CASSDPGLALDTDTQYF. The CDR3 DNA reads TGTGCCAGCAGTGACCCGGGACTAGCGCTTGACACAGATACGCAGTATTTT.

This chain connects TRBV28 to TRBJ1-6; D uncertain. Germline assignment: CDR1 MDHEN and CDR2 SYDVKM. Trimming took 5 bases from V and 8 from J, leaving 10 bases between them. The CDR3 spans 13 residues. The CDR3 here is CASSIHGDSPLHF. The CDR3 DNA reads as TGTGCCAGCAGTATCCACGGGGATTCACCCCTCCACTTT.

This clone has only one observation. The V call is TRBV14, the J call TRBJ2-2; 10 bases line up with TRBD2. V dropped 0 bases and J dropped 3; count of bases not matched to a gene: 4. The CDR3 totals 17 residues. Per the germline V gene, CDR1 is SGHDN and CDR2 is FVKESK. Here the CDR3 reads CASSQDRTSGYTGELFF. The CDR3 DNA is TGTGCCAGCAGCCAAGATAGGACTAGCGGATACACCGGGGAGCTGTTTTTT.

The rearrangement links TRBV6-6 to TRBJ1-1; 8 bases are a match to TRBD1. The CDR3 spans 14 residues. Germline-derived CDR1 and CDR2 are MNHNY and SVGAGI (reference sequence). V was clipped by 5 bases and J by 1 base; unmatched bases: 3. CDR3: CASSAGTGNTEAFF. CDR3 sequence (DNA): TGTGCCAGCAGTGCCGGGACAGGGAACACTGAAGCTTTCTTT.

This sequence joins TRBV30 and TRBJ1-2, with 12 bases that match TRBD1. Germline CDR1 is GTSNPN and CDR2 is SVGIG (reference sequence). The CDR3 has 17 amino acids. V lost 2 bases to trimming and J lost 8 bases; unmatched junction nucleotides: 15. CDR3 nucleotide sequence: TGTGCCTGGAGTCATAACCTTCCGGGACAGGGGGCGCGGGGCTACACCTTC. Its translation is CAWSHNLPGQGARGYTF. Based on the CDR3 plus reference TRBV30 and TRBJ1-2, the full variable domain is SQTIHQWPATLVQPVGSPLSLECTVEGTSNPNLYWYRQAAGRGLQLLFYSVGIGQISSEVPQNLSASRPQDRQFILSSKKLLLSDSGFYLCAWSHNLPGQGARGYTFGSGTRLTVV.

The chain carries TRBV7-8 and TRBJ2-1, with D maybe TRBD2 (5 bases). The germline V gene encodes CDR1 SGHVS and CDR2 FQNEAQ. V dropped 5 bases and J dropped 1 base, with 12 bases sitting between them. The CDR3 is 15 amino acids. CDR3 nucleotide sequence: TGTGCCAGCAGCCCTTCCGGACTGTCCTACAATGAGCAGTTCTTC. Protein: CASSPSGLSYNEQFF.

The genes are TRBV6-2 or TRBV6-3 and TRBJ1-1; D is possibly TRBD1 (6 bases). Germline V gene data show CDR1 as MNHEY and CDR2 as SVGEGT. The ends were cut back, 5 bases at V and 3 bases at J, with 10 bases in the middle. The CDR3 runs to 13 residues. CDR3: CASSPGGHTEAFF. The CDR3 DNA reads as TGTGCCAGCAGTCCCGGGGGGCACACTGAAGCTTTCTTT.

The CDR3, as DNA: TGTGCCAGCAGCGTAGATCTGGGGGCAATAGATGGCTACACCTTC. The encoded protein is CASSVDLGAIDGYTF. The chain links TRBV9 to TRBJ1-2; D perhaps matches TRBD1 (6 bases). V lost 0 bases and J 6 bases, leaving 15 bases between the germline ends. The germline CDR1 and CDR2 sequences are SGDLS and YYNGEE. This CDR3 contains 15 residues. Filled out from reference TRBV9 and TRBJ1-2, the complete variable domain reads DSGVTQTPKHLITATGQRVTLRCSPRSGDLSVYWYQQSLDQGLQFLIQYYNGEERAKGNILERFSAQQFPDLHSELNLSSLELGDSALYFCASSVDLGAIDGYTFGSGTRLTVV.

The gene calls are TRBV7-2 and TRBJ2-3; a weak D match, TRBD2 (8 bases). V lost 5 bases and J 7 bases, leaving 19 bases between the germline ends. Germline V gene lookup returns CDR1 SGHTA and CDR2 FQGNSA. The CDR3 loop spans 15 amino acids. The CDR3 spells CASSGGGGRRNTQYF. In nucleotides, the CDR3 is TGTGCCAGCAGCGGAGGGGGCGGGAGGAGAAATACGCAGTATTTT. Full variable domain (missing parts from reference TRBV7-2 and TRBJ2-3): GAGVSQSPSNKVTEKGKDVELRCDPISGHTALYWYRQSLGQGLEFLIYFQGNSAPDKSGLPSDRFSAERTGGSVSTLTIQRTQQEDSAVYLCASSGGGGRRNTQYFGPGTRLTVL.

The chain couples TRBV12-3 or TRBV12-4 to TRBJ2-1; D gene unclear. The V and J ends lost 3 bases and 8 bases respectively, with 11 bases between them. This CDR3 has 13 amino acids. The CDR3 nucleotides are TGTGCCAGCAGTTTTCTCAGGTCGGATGAGCAGTTCTTC. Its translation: CASSFLRSDEQFF.